The 13 T cell receptor beta chains in this list originate from one sample, sequenced in a study of glioma-infiltrating T cells after dendritic cell vaccination. Assay used: immunoSEQ multiplex PCR; TCRdb lists only in-frame clones, some missing. The sample includes fewer than 85,000 clones, roughly 82% of them seen just once. The starting material was blood, obtained before dendritic cell vaccination. Every receptor here comes from a human donor with glioblastoma.

This chain connects TRBV6-1 to TRBJ2-5, with TRBD1 as a possible D gene (5 bases). This CDR3 has 15 amino acids. Per germline, CDR1 MNHNS and CDR2 SASEGT. V shed 2 bases and J shed 6 bases, with 16 bases lying between them. CDR3 in amino acids: CASSEMQGIIQTQYF. DNA for the CDR3: TGTGCCAGCAGTGAAATGCAGGGTATCATACAGACCCAGTACTTC.

The gene calls are TRBV18 and TRBJ1-2; the D is unclear. The CDR3 contains 14 residues. Germline V gives CDR1 KGHSH, CDR2 LQKENI. V was trimmed by 0 bases and J by 0 bases, leaving 5 bases between them. CDR3 nucleotide sequence: TGTGCCAGCTCACCACCTTCATCTAACTATGGCTACACCTTC. Translated: CASSPPSSNYGYTF.

The J gene is TRBJ2-7, the V gene TRBV29-1, with 8 bases identical to TRBD1. The CDR3 runs 15 residues. Trimming cost V 6 bases and J 4 bases; bases outside gene matches: 14. Germline V lookup: CDR1 SQVTM, CDR2 ANQGSEA. CDR3 protein: CSVRPGAGGFYEQYF. The CDR3 nucleotides are TGCAGCGTCCGTCCTGGGGCAGGGGGCTTTTACGAGCAGTACTTC.

The rearrangement uses TRBV6-6 and TRBJ2-6; a possible D gene is TRBD1 (6 bases). The CDR3 has 14 amino acids. V was trimmed by 2 bases and J by 9 bases, leaving 11 bases between them. Germline CDR1 and CDR2: MNHNY and SVGAGI (reference sequence). The CDR3 region has the DNA TGTGCCAGCAGTTACCGACAGGACAACAACGTCCTGACTTTC. This translates into CASSYRQDNNVLTF.

Note on this clone: The identical CDR3 is also encoded by other nucleotide sequences in the sample. J is TRBJ2-5 and V is TRBV5-1, with 7 nucleotides matching TRBD2. The CDR3 extends over 15 amino acids. V trimming: 3 bases; J trimming: 2 bases; junction bases outside the gene matches: 7. The germline V gene encodes CDR1 SGHRS and CDR2 YFSETQ. The CDR3 region has the DNA TGCGCCAGCAGCTCCACCGGGACTATACAAGAGACCCAGTACTTC. Its protein is CASSSTGTIQETQYF.

The V call is TRBV4-2, the J call TRBJ1-5, with 7 bases lining up with TRBD1. The V and J ends lost 4 bases and 2 bases, in that order; junction bases with no gene match: 2. This CDR3 is 14 amino acids long. Germline CDR1 is LGHNA and CDR2 is YNFKEQ. CDR3 nucleotide sequence: TGTGCCAGCAGCCCCAGGGGGGGCAATCAGCCCCAGCATTTT. Translated: CASSPRGGNQPQHF.

This chain uses TRBV7-3 with TRBJ2-1; D call uncertain. V was clipped by 5 bases and J by 7 bases, with 15 bases between them. The germline gives CDR1 SGHTA, CDR2 FQGTGA. The length of the CDR3 is 14 residues. The CDR3 nucleotides are TGTGCCAGCAGCCCTCAGAGACCCGGGAATGAGCAGTTCTTC. It specifies CASSPQRPGNEQFF.

This clone was detected once. The chain uses TRBV7-9 and TRBJ1-2; D is unresolved. Germline values: CDR1 SEHNR, CDR2 FQNEAQ (reference sequence). The CDR3 consists of 16 residues. Trimming shortened V by 2 bases and J by 2 bases, and 15 bases separated the two germline ends. The CDR3 reads CASSLWGSPGNYGYTF. The CDR3 DNA sequence: TGTGCCAGCAGCTTATGGGGATCCCCGGGGAACTATGGCTACACCTTC.

V usage is TRBV5-1 and J usage is TRBJ2-3, with D possibly being TRBD2 (5 bases). The germline V gene has CDR1 SGHRS and CDR2 YFSETQ. V was cut by 0 bases and J by 5 bases, with 13 bases left in between. This CDR3 region has 15 residues. CDR3 nucleotide sequence: TGCGCCAGCAGCTTGGAGCGGAACAGACTAGATACGCAGTATTTT. Translated: CASSLERNRLDTQYF.

This clone has just one count. The V gene is TRBV5-1, the J gene TRBJ2-3; 15 nucleotides align to TRBD2. The CDR3 runs to 20 residues. V was clipped by 1 base and J by 0 bases; unmatched bases: 9. CDR1 is SGHRS and CDR2 is YFSETQ in the germline V gene. The CDR3 reads CASSLQFRTSGGASTDTQYF. DNA for the CDR3: TGCGCCAGCAGCTTGCAGTTCAGGACTAGCGGGGGGGCTAGCACAGATACGCAGTATTTT.

The V gene is TRBV5-1, the J gene TRBJ2-7, with 8 bases aligning to TRBD2. The J segment lost 6 bases and the V segment lost 2 bases, leaving 7 bases of the junction unmatched. The CDR3 is made up of 14 amino acids. The germline gives CDR1 SGHRS, CDR2 YFSETQ. The CDR3 loop reads CASSLSGSGAEQYF. The CDR3 region has the DNA TGCGCCAGCAGCTTAAGTGGTAGCGGGGCCGAGCAGTACTTC.

This clone occurred once. The V call is TRBV11-2, the J call TRBJ2-2, with D possibly being TRBD2 (5 bases). The CDR3 is 16 residues long. Trimming took off 5 bases at V and 1 base at J, with 14 bases between the two ends. CDR1 SGHAT and CDR2 FQNNGV come from the germline V gene. The chain's CDR3 is CASSPRTGLNTGELFF. The CDR3 DNA reads as TGTGCCAGCAGCCCAAGGACTGGCTTGAACACCGGGGAGCTGTTTTTT. The complete variable domain, with remaining parts taken from reference TRBV11-2 and TRBJ2-2, reads EAGVAQSPRYKIIEKRQSVAFWCNPISGHATLYWYQQILGQGPKLLIQFQNNGVVDDSQLPKDRFSAERLKGVDSTLKIQPAKLEDSAVYLCASSPRTGLNTGELFFGEGSRLTVL.

The rearrangement links TRBV10-3 to TRBJ2-5; 12 bases are a match to TRBD2. Germline V gene sequence: CDR1 ENHRY, CDR2 SYGVKD. CDR3 length: 13 residues. The V segment lost 9 bases and the J segment 4 bases; nucleotides outside the gene matches: 3. CDR3 loop: CAIMGLAGETQYF. The CDR3 DNA sequence: TGTGCCATTATGGGACTAGCGGGAGAGACCCAGTACTTC.